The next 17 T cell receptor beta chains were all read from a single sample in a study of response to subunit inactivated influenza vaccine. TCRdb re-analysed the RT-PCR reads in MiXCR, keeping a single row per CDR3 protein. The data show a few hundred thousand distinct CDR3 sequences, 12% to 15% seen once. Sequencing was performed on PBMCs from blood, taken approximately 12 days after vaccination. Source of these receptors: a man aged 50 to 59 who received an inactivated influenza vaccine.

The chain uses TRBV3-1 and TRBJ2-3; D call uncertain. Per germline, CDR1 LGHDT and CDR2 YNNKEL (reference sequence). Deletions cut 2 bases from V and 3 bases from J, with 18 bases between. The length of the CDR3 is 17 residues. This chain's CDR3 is CASSQPPRLDTTDTQYF. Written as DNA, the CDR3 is TGTGCCAGCAGCCAACCCCCTCGGTTAGACACAACAGATACGCAGTATTTT.

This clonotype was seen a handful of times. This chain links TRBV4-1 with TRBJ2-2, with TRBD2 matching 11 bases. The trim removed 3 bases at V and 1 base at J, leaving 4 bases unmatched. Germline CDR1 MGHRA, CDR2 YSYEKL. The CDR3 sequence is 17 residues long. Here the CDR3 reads CASSHPSGGLNTGELFF. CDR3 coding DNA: TGCGCCAGCAGCCACCCTAGCGGGGGGCTGAACACCGGGGAGCTGTTTTTT.

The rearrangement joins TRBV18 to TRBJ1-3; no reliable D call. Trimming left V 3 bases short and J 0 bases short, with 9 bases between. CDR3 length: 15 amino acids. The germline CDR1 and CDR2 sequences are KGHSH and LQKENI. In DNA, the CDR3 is TGTGCCAGCTCACCTGTACAGAGCTCTGGAAACACCATATATTTT. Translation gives CASSPVQSSGNTIYF.

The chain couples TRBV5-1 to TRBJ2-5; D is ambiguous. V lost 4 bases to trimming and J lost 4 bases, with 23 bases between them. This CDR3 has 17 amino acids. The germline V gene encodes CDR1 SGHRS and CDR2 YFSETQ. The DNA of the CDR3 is TGCGCCAGCAGCATTCTCCCGAGCCAACTCCGAGGAGAGACCCAGTACTTC. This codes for CASSILPSQLRGETQYF.

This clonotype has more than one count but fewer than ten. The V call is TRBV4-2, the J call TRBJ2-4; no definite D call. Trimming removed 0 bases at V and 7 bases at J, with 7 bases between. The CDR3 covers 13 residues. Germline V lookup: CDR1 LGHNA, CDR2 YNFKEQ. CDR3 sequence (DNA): TGTGCCAGCAGCCAAGACAACGGCAACATTCAGTACTTC. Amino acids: CASSQDNGNIQYF.

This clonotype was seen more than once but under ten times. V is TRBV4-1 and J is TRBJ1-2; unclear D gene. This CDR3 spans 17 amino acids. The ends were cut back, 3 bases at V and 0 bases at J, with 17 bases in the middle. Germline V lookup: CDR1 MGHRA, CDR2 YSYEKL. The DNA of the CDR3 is TGCGCCAGCAGCCAGGCCCCCGGGCAGCGAGCTAACTATGGCTACACCTTC. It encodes CASSQAPGQRANYGYTF.

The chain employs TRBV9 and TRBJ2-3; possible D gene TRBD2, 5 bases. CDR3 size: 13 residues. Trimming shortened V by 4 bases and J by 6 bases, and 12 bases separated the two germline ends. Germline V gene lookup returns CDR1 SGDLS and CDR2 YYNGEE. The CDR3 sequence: CASSPSGMDTQYF. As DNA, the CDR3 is TGTGCCAGCAGCCCCAGCGGTATGGATACGCAGTATTTT. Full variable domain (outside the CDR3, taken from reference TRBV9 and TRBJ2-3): DSGVTQTPKHLITATGQRVTLRCSPRSGDLSVYWYQQSLDQGLQFLIQYYNGEERAKGNILERFSAQQFPDLHSELNLSSLELGDSALYFCASSPSGMDTQYFGPGTRLTVL.

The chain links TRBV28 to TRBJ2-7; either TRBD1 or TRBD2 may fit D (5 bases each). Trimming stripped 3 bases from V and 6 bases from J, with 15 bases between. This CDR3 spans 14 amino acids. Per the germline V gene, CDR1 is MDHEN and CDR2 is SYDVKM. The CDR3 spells CASSFDQKGSEQYF. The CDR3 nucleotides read TGTGCCAGCAGTTTTGACCAGAAGGGGAGCGAGCAGTACTTC.

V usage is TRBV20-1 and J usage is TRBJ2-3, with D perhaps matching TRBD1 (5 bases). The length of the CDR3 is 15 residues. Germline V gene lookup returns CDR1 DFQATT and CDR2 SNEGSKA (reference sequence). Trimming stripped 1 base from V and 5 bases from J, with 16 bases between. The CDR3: CSARVPGFLRDTQYF. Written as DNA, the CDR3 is TGCAGTGCTAGAGTTCCAGGGTTTTTGAGAGATACGCAGTATTTT.

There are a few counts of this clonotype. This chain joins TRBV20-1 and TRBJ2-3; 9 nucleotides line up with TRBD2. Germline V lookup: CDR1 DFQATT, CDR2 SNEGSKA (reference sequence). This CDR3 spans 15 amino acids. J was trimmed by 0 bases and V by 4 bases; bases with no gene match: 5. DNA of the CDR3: TGCAGTGCTAAAGGACTAGCGTTTAGCACAGATACGCAGTATTTT. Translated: CSAKGLAFSTDTQYF.

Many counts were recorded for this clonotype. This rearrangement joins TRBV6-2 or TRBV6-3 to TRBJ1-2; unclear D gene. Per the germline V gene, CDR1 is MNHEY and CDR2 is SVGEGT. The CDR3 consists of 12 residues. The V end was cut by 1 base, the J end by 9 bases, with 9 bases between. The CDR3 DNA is TGTGCCAGCAGTTACTACGAGATACGCTACACCTTC. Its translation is CASSYYEIRYTF.

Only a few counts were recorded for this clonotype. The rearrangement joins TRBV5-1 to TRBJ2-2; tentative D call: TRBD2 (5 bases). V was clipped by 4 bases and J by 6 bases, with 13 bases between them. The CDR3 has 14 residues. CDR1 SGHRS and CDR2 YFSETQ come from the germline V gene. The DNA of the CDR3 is TGCGCCAGCAGCCTGCGTCCGGAGGCCGGGGAGCTGTTTTTT. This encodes CASSLRPEAGELFF.

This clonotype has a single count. The CDR3 protein is CASSQGENEQFF. The CDR3 DNA is TGCGCCAGCAGCCAAGGAGAGAATGAGCAGTTCTTC. This chain links TRBV4-1 with TRBJ2-1; D gene ambiguous. The germline CDR1 and CDR2 sequences are MGHRA and YSYEKL. The V end lost 1 base, the J end lost 7 bases, and 5 bases lay between the germline ends. The CDR3 length is 12 residues.

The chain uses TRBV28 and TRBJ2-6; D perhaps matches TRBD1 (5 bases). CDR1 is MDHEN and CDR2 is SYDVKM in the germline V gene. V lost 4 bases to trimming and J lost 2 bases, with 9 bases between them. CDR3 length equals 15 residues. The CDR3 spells CASSSAGTGANVLTF. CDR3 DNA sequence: TGTGCCAGCAGTTCAGCAGGGACTGGGGCCAACGTCCTGACTTTC.

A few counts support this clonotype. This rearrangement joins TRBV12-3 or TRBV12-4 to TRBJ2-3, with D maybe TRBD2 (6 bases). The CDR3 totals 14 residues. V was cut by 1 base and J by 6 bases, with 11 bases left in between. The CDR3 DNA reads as TGTGCCAGCAGTTTAGGGGGGACTGGGGATACGCAGTATTTT. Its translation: CASSLGGTGDTQYF.

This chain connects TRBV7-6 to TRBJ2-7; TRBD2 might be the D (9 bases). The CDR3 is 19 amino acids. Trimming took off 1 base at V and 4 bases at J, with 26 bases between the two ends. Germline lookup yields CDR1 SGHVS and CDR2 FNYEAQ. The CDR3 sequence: CASSLGQGATSGRSYEQYF. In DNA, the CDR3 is TGTGCCAGCAGCTTAGGTCAGGGGGCGACTAGCGGCAGAAGTTACGAGCAGTACTTC.

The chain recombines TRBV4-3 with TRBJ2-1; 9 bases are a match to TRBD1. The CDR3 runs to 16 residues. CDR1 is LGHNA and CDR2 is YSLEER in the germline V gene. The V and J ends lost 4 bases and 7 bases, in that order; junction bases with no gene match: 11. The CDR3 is CASSRPPGQGTNEQFF. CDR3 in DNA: TGCGCCAGCAGCCGACCCCCGGGACAGGGAACTAATGAGCAGTTCTTC.